This record looks at one TCR beta chain sequence and its context. The data are from a study of shared T cell receptors in the human thymus. Only in-frame clones appear in the TCRdb table, and some are missing; sequencing was by immunoSEQ multiplex PCR. The sample yields approximately 730,000 clones, 70% to 90% seen once. The same specimen was also included in a second study, on human thymus T cells. In that study: Corrective surgery for congenital heart defects was being performed on the healthy Finnish infants who were the donors. Corrective heart surgery yielded resections, and these provided the thymus tissue. Apparent skewing of V and J gene usage characterized both thymic and blood repertoires.

Specimen: thymocytes. The TCR was taken from a girl under three years old with a congenital heart defect.

The CDR3 protein is CASSWTGRFTDTQYF. DNA of the CDR3: TGTGCCAGCAGCTGGACAGGGAGGTTCACAGATACGCAGTATTTT. The V and J genes are TRBV7-9 and TRBJ2-3, with 8 bases identical to TRBD1. In germline, CDR1 is SEHNR, CDR2 FQNEAQ (reference sequence). The CDR3 is 15 amino acids. After removal of 4 bases from V and 2 bases from J, the junction contained 5 bases not matched to a gene.